The 6 T cell receptor beta chains below were found in one sample sequenced in a study of STAT3 mutations in large granular lymphocyte leukemia. Findings and caveats of the study: Every T-cell large granular lymphocyte leukemia patient had at least one immunodominant TCR beta clonotype.

Measured with immunoSEQ multiplex PCR; TCRdb has only the in-frame clones, and not every one. The data hold roughly 14,000 clones, with about nine tenths observed a single time. No antigen has been identified for these receptors. Sequenced: peripheral blood mononuclear cells. The receptor set was obtained from a woman in her fifties or sixties with T-cell large granular lymphocyte leukemia. Some clones in this sample may be carry-over from other donors' samples.

The chain employs TRBV2 and TRBJ2-7, with 7 bases fitting TRBD1. The CDR3 contains 12 residues. J lost 12 bases, V lost 8 bases, and 13 bases had no gene match. Germline CDR1 and CDR2: SNHLY and FYNNEI. The CDR3 loop is CASSLLGDRRYF. The CDR3 region has the DNA TGTGCCAGCTCCCTCCTGGGGGACAGACGGTACTTC. The variable domain in full, with the rest retrieved from reference TRBV2 and TRBJ2-7, is EPEVTQTPSHQVTQMGQEVILRCVPISNHLYFYWYRQILGQKVEFLVSFYNNEISEKSEIFDDQFSVERPDGSNFTLKIRSTKLEDSAMYFCASSLLGDRRYFGPGTRLTVT.

The chain combines TRBV5-8 with TRBJ2-3, with 13 bases identical to TRBD2. CDR3 length: 18 amino acids. Per the germline V gene, CDR1 is SGHTS and CDR2 is YDEGEE. Trimming took 3 bases from V and 1 from J; bases not matched to a gene: 8. The CDR3 nucleotides read TGTGCCAGCAGCTCCACTAGCGGGAGGGCCGGAGGCACAGATACGCAGTATTTT. This translates into CASSSTSGRAGGTDTQYF.

This clone has just one count. The gene calls are TRBV30 and TRBJ1-3; D gene ambiguous. Germline values: CDR1 GTSNPN, CDR2 SVGIG (reference sequence). V was clipped by 2 bases and J by 2 bases, with 10 bases between them. This CDR3 comprises 14 residues. In nucleotides, the CDR3 is TGTGCCTGGAGTTTCGGATCCCCTGGAAACACCATATATTTT. It yields the protein CAWSFGSPGNTIYF.

The chain joins TRBV27 to TRBJ2-1, with 8 bases identical to TRBD1. Germline values: CDR1 MNHEY, CDR2 SMNVEV (reference sequence). The CDR3 is 15 amino acids. V shed 6 bases and J 3 bases; nucleotides not matched to a gene: 7. Here the CDR3 DNA reads TGTGCCAGCAGAGGAGCCGGGACAGGCTACAATGAGCAGTTCTTC. Translation: CASRGAGTGYNEQFF.

The genes are TRBV28 and TRBJ2-3; D not resolved. The V gene lost 3 bases and the J gene lost 5 bases, with 3 bases spanning the gap. Germline V gene lookup returns CDR1 MDHEN and CDR2 SYDVKM. The CDR3 spans 11 residues. In nucleotides, the CDR3 is TGTGCCAGCAGTTTTAGAGATACGCAGTATTTT. As protein: CASSFRDTQYF.

The chain links TRBV2 to TRBJ2-3, with D unresolved. Trimming took 8 bases from V and 4 from J, leaving 13 bases between them. The germline V gene has CDR1 SNHLY and CDR2 FYNNEI. CDR3 length: 13 residues. The chain's CDR3 is CASRPDFADTQYF. DNA for the CDR3: TGTGCCAGCCGCCCGGATTTCGCAGATACGCAGTATTTT.